The 27 T cell receptor beta chains below were found in one sample sequenced in a study of cytomegalovirus exposure and HLA in healthy donors. The PCR made use of 60 Vbeta and 13 Jbeta primers. Assay used: immunoSEQ multiplex PCR; TCRdb lists only in-frame clones, some missing. The table includes about 95,000 clones, more than 70% detected once. Sequencing input: PBMCs. All receptors come from a man between 18 and 35 years old in good health and CMV-seropositive.

This chain links TRBV5-6 with TRBJ2-4; 8 bases fit TRBD2. The germline V gene has CDR1 SGHDT and CDR2 YYEEEE. J lost 0 bases, V lost 0 bases, and 11 bases had no gene match. The CDR3 totals 19 residues. The CDR3 reads CASSLGSGTSGLAKNIQYF. Written as DNA, the CDR3 is TGTGCCAGCAGCTTGGGCTCAGGGACTAGTGGACTAGCCAAAAACATTCAGTACTTC.

This rearrangement joins TRBV5-1 to TRBJ2-3, with D tentatively TRBD2 (6 bases). The CDR3 extends over 14 amino acids. V shed 4 bases and J shed 1 base, with 10 bases lying between them. Germline V gene data show CDR1 as SGHRS and CDR2 as YFSETQ. CDR3 in amino acids: CASSRERGTDTQYF. CDR3 in DNA: TGCGCCAGCAGCCGGGAGAGGGGCACAGATACGCAGTATTTT.

This chain uses TRBV6-5 with TRBJ1-4; the D is unclear. V was pared by 5 bases and J by 6 bases, with 10 bases between. Germline CDR1 is MNHEY and CDR2 is SVGAGI. The CDR3 is 13 residues long. The CDR3 sequence is CASSLGGDEKLFF. The CDR3 DNA sequence: TGTGCCAGCAGTCTCGGCGGAGATGAAAAACTGTTTTTT.

V usage is TRBV25-1 and J usage is TRBJ2-7; 7 bases are shared with TRBD2. CDR3 size: 14 residues. Germline assignment: CDR1 MGHDK and CDR2 SYGVNS. Trimming took 1 base from V and 5 from J; bases not matched to a gene: 5. CDR3 sequence (DNA): TGTGCCAGCAGTGAATCTGGGGGGGTGAACGAGCAGTACTTC. It encodes CASSESGGVNEQYF.

V usage is TRBV7-9 and J usage is TRBJ2-7; 7 bases are a match to TRBD2. From germline, CDR1 is SEHNR and CDR2 FQNEAQ (reference sequence). Trimming at V came to 4 bases and at J to 2 bases, leaving 8 bases not matched to a gene. The CDR3 contains 15 residues. The CDR3 DNA follows: TGTGCCAGCAGCTCTGGTGGGGGGGAGACCTACGAGCAGTACTTC. It translates to CASSSGGGETYEQYF.

The J gene is TRBJ2-3, the V gene TRBV11-3; TRBD2 might be the D (6 bases). This CDR3 has 17 residues. Looked up from germline, CDR1 is SGHNT and CDR2 is YENEEA. With 4 bases removed from V and 3 bases from J, the gap between germline ends came to 20 bases. CDR3 bases: TGTGCCAGCAGCTCGCCAGCCCGGGACTCAGGAACAGATACGCAGTATTTT. Protein product: CASSSPARDSGTDTQYF.

This clone was picked up one time. The chain uses TRBV11-2 and TRBJ2-5; no definite D call. Trimming shortened V by 5 bases and J by 2 bases, and 12 bases separated the two germline ends. The CDR3 is made up of 14 amino acids. CDR1 and CDR2 from the germline V gene are SGHAT and FQNNGV. CDR3 residues: CASSTHTGQETQYF. DNA of the CDR3: TGTGCCAGCAGCACCCACACCGGGCAAGAGACCCAGTACTTC.

The V gene is TRBV29-1, the J gene TRBJ2-7, with D possibly matching TRBD2 (5 bases). CDR3 length equals 13 residues. Trimming pared 6 bases from V and 4 bases from J, leaving 16 bases between. Germline loops: CDR1 SQVTM, CDR2 ANQGSEA. The CDR3 nucleotides read TGCAGCGTGATGACGGGGAGCGAATACGAGCAGTACTTC. Protein sequence: CSVMTGSEYEQYF.

CDR3 DNA: TGTGCCAGCAGCCGCCGGGACAGAACCCTCACTGAAGCTTTCTTT. Protein product: CASSRRDRTLTEAFF. The chain carries TRBV14 and TRBJ1-1; 7 bases map to TRBD1. J was trimmed by 4 bases and V by 4 bases; bases with no gene match: 9. The CDR3 consists of 15 residues. The germline gives CDR1 SGHDN, CDR2 FVKESK.

The V call is TRBV10-3, the J call TRBJ2-5; the match to TRBD1 covers 10 bases. This CDR3 comprises 16 residues. Germline lookup yields CDR1 ENHRY and CDR2 SYGVKD. J was trimmed by 0 bases and V by 6 bases; bases with no gene match: 7. CDR3 DNA: TGTGCCATCAGCGGGGACAGGGGATATGACCAAGAGACCCAGTACTTC. It specifies CAISGDRGYDQETQYF.

The chain carries TRBV5-1 and TRBJ1-1, with D tentatively TRBD1 (5 bases). The CDR3 sequence is 17 residues long. Trimming left V 4 bases short and J 0 bases short, with 19 bases between. CDR1 and CDR2 (germline): SGHRS, YFSETQ. CDR3 DNA: TGCGCCAGCAGCCCAGCGGGACCGCTACTCATGAACACTGAAGCTTTCTTT. It encodes CASSPAGPLLMNTEAFF. Full variable domain (missing parts from reference TRBV5-1 and TRBJ1-1): KAGVTQTPRYLIKTRGQQVTLSCSPISGHRSVSWYQQTPGQGLQFLFEYFSETQRNKGNFPGRFSGRQFSNSRSEMNVSTLELGDSALYLCASSPAGPLLMNTEAFFGQGTRLTVV.

This clone was counted a single time. This chain joins TRBV5-6 and TRBJ2-1, with 16 bases matching TRBD2. The ends lost 5 bases at V and 6 bases at J; junction bases unmatched: 8. The CDR3 loop spans 17 amino acids. The germline gives CDR1 SGHDT, CDR2 YYEEEE. CDR3 in amino acids: CASRAPGLAGGRNEQFF. DNA for the CDR3: TGTGCCAGCAGGGCGCCGGGACTAGCGGGGGGGCGCAATGAGCAGTTCTTC. Variable domain in full (rest from reference TRBV5-6 and TRBJ2-1): DAGVTQSPTHLIKTRGQQVTLRCSPKSGHDTVSWYQQALGQGPQFIFQYYEEEERQRGNFPDRFSGHQFPNYSSELNVNALLLGDSALYLCASRAPGLAGGRNEQFFGPGTRLTVL.

The chain has TRBV7-9 and TRBJ1-6; possible D gene TRBD1, 6 bases. Trimming took off 1 base at V and 7 bases at J, with 17 bases between the two ends. Looked up from germline, CDR1 is SEHNR and CDR2 is FQNEAQ (reference sequence). This CDR3 has 17 amino acids. This CDR3 is CASSLGIGGARNSPLHF. In nucleotides, the CDR3 is TGTGCCAGCAGCTTAGGTATAGGGGGGGCAAGGAATTCACCCCTCCACTTT.

The chain carries TRBV7-6 and TRBJ1-1; D call uncertain. The V end was cut by 5 bases, the J end by 2 bases, with 12 bases between. The CDR3 covers 14 residues. Germline V gene sequence: CDR1 SGHVS, CDR2 FNYEAQ. The CDR3 here is CASSPGFLNTEAFF. The CDR3 region has the DNA TGTGCCAGCAGCCCAGGATTTTTAAACACTGAAGCTTTCTTT.

The rearrangement uses TRBV19 and TRBJ2-7; TRBD1 is a possible D gene (7 bases). Trimming removed 9 bases at V and 1 base at J, with 13 bases between. Germline V gene sequence: CDR1 LNHDA, CDR2 SQIVND (reference sequence). CDR3 size: 13 residues. The CDR3 reads CASGGQKSYEQYF. CDR3 in DNA: TGTGCCAGCGGGGGACAGAAGTCCTACGAGCAGTACTTC.

CDR3 DNA: TGCGCCAGCAGCTACGGGACAGGGGAGGGAAACACCATATATTTT. It codes for CASSYGTGEGNTIYF. This chain connects TRBV5-1 to TRBJ1-3; 10 positions match TRBD1. The CDR3 is 15 residues long. Germline CDR1 and CDR2: SGHRS and YFSETQ. V gave up 3 bases and J gave up 4 bases; unmatched junction bases: 4.

This clone has only one observation. The chain combines TRBV7-2 with TRBJ1-2; 8 bases line up with TRBD1. Germline loops: CDR1 SGHTA, CDR2 FQGNSA. The CDR3 length is 15 residues. With 5 bases clipped from V and 4 bases from J, the junction kept 9 bases outside the gene matches. The CDR3 nucleotides are TGTGCCAGCAGCCGCTCGGGACAGGATAGCTATGGCTACACCTTC. As protein: CASSRSGQDSYGYTF. The variable domain in full, with the rest retrieved from reference TRBV7-2 and TRBJ1-2, is GAGVSQSPSNKVTEKGKDVELRCDPISGHTALYWYRQSLGQGLEFLIYFQGNSAPDKSGLPSDRFSAERTGGSVSTLTIQRTQQEDSAVYLCASSRSGQDSYGYTFGSGTRLTVV.

This clone was observed a single time. The chain joins TRBV16 to TRBJ2-1; tentative D call: TRBD2 (6 bases). Trimming pared 0 bases from V and 6 bases from J, leaving 9 bases between. This CDR3 region has 14 residues. Germline assignment: CDR1 KGHSY and CDR2 FQNENV. CDR3 amino acids: CASSQSRGGNEQFF. The CDR3 DNA follows: TGTGCCAGCAGCCAATCTCGGGGAGGCAATGAGCAGTTCTTC.

The gene calls are TRBV6-6 and TRBJ1-3; D not resolved. The CDR3 totals 13 residues. V was cut by 7 bases and J by 1 base, with 8 bases left in between. CDR1 and CDR2 from the germline V gene are MNHNY and SVGAGI (reference sequence). The CDR3 loop reads CASKSGSGNTIYF. The CDR3 region has the DNA TGTGCCAGCAAATCAGGTTCTGGAAACACCATATATTTT.

The J gene is TRBJ1-6, the V gene TRBV10-3; D may be TRBD1 (6 bases). The germline V and J ends were trimmed by 0 bases and 6 bases, with 9 bases remaining between them. CDR3 size: 15 residues. Germline CDR1 ENHRY, CDR2 SYGVKD. DNA for the CDR3: TGTGCCATCAGTGAGTCGGACAGTCCTAATTCACCCCTCCACTTT. Protein product: CAISESDSPNSPLHF.

The genes are TRBV28 and TRBJ1-3; a possible D gene is TRBD1 (6 bases). The CDR3 loop spans 18 amino acids. Germline CDR1 MDHEN, CDR2 SYDVKM. Trimming shortened V by 4 bases and J by 0 bases, and 19 bases separated the two germline ends. CDR3 coding DNA: TGTGCCAGCAGTTACCGAATCCTGACAGGAACCTCTGGAAACACCATATATTTT. This sequence encodes CASSYRILTGTSGNTIYF. Full variable domain (outside the CDR3, taken from reference TRBV28 and TRBJ1-3): DVKVTQSSRYLVKRTGEKVFLECVQDMDHENMFWYRQDPGLGLRLIYFSYDVKMKEKGDIPEGYSVSREKKERFSLILESASTNQTSMYLCASSYRILTGTSGNTIYFGEGSWLTVV.

The chain couples TRBV6-1 to TRBJ1-5; 7 bases match TRBD1. CDR1 is MNHNS, CDR2 SASEGT, per germline. The CDR3 is 13 amino acids. The junction had 7 bases not matched to a gene; V was cut back by 8 bases and J by 6 bases. The CDR3: CASEDRILQPQHF. The DNA for the CDR3 is TGTGCCAGCGAGGACAGGATTCTTCAGCCCCAGCATTTT.

The V gene is TRBV9, the J gene TRBJ1-2, with unresolved D. The V gene's germline CDR1 is SGDLS and CDR2 YYNGEE. This CDR3 comprises 17 residues. The ends were cut back, 0 bases at V and 0 bases at J, with 15 bases in the middle. The CDR3: CASSVGSRLPSNYGYTF. The CDR3 DNA reads as TGTGCCAGCAGCGTAGGAAGCAGACTCCCCTCTAACTATGGCTACACCTTC.

This clone was detected only a few times. V and J are TRBV7-9 and TRBJ2-7; 7 bases agree with TRBD2. Unmatched junction bases numbered 0, after V lost 0 bases and J lost 7 bases. Germline V gives CDR1 SEHNR, CDR2 FQNEAQ (reference sequence). CDR3 length: 12 amino acids. CDR3 amino acids: CASSLAGGEQYF. The CDR3 DNA reads TGTGCCAGCAGCTTAGCGGGAGGGGAGCAGTACTTC.

The chain combines TRBV28 with TRBJ2-5; perhaps TRBD2 as D (5 bases). Germline CDR1 reads MDHEN; CDR2 reads SYDVKM. This CDR3 has 13 residues. Deletions cut 3 bases from V and 4 bases from J, with 9 bases between. The CDR3 spells CASSLSSLETQYF. DNA of the CDR3: TGTGCCAGCAGTTTGTCTAGCCTAGAGACCCAGTACTTC.

The V call is TRBV11-2, the J call TRBJ1-2; 11 bases agree with TRBD1. Germline CDR1 SGHAT, CDR2 FQNNGV. CDR3 size: 15 residues. With V trimmed by 5 bases and J by 3 bases, 5 bases remained unmatched. The CDR3 nucleotides read TGTGCCAGCAGCCCTTGGACAGGGGGCGACTATGGCTACACCTTC. Protein product: CASSPWTGGDYGYTF. The full variable domain, completed using reference TRBV11-2 and TRBJ1-2, is EAGVAQSPRYKIIEKRQSVAFWCNPISGHATLYWYQQILGQGPKLLIQFQNNGVVDDSQLPKDRFSAERLKGVDSTLKIQPAKLEDSAVYLCASSPWTGGDYGYTFGSGTRLTVV.

V usage is TRBV7-9 and J usage is TRBJ1-2; D uncertain. Germline V gene sequence: CDR1 SEHNR, CDR2 FQNEAQ (reference sequence). V was cut by 0 bases and J by 5 bases, with 16 bases left in between. The CDR3 length is 16 residues. The CDR3 loop is CASSLARLEVAYGYTF. For the CDR3, the DNA is TGTGCCAGCAGCTTAGCGCGTCTGGAGGTTGCTTATGGCTACACCTTC. Full variable domain (rest looked up from reference TRBV7-9 and TRBJ1-2): DTGVSQNPRHKITKRGQNVTFRCDPISEHNRLYWYRQTLGQGPEFLTYFQNEAQLEKSRLLSDRFSAERPKGSFSTLEIQRTEQGDSAMYLCASSLARLEVAYGYTFGSGTRLTVV.